This T cell receptor (beta chain) was identified during a study of response to subunit inactivated influenza vaccine. Study observations and caveats: With each seasonal influenza vaccination, the authors suggested, few new T cells are recruited.

Points on this clonotype: What it binds is unknown.

TCRdb reanalysed the RT-PCR reads using MiXCR and keeps one entry per CDR3 protein. The repertoire holds approximately 700,000 distinct CDR3 sequences, about 14% seen once, with 6% to 8% in the top ten. The germline V gene has CDR1 MNHEY and CDR2 SVGEGT. The V and J ends lost 2 bases and 6 bases, in that order; junction bases with no gene match: 5. The CDR3 spans 14 residues. This clonotype originated in a man aged 45-60 years who received an inactivated influenza vaccine. The chain employs TRBV6-2 or TRBV6-3 and TRBJ2-7, with 9 bases matching TRBD2. Sequenced here: PBMCs from blood, sampled roughly 2 weeks before vaccination. The CDR3: CASSYAGLASEQYF. Written as DNA, the CDR3 is TGTGCCAGCAGTTACGCCGGACTAGCGTCCGAGCAGTACTTC.